Below, 32 T cell receptor beta chains from the same sample are listed, as sequenced in a study of blood T cells in healthy people across ages. Combining a sample-barcoded 5' primer with a J-beta primer mix, a second PCR ran for roughly 7 to 11 cycles. TCRdb reprocessed the 5' RACE reads via MiXCR and lists one record per CDR3 protein. The data show around 670,000 distinct CDR3 sequences, about 30% seen once. The sample consisted of blood. These receptor sequences come from an elderly woman in good health.

In this sample, this clonotype turned up many times. V and J are TRBV2 and TRBJ2-5; D unresolved. The V gene lost 3 bases and the J gene lost 4 bases, with 12 bases spanning the gap. Germline V lookup: CDR1 SNHLY, CDR2 FYNNEI. CDR3 size: 14 residues. The DNA for the CDR3 is TGTGCCAGCAGTGATACGGTTTGGGGAGAGACCCAGTACTTC. It codes for CASSDTVWGETQYF. The whole variable domain, filled in from reference TRBV2 and TRBJ2-5, reads EPEVTQTPSHQVTQMGQEVILRCVPISNHLYFYWYRQILGQKVEFLVSFYNNEISEKSEIFDDQFSVERPDGSNFTLKIRSTKLEDSAMYFCASSDTVWGETQYFGPGTRLLVL.

The sample holds many counts of this clonotype. The CDR3 region has the DNA TGTGCCAGCAGTGAAGCGCTTCGTAACTATGGCTACACCTTC. This sequence encodes CASSEALRNYGYTF. This chain joins TRBV6-1 and TRBJ1-2; D gene ambiguous. CDR3 size: 14 residues. CDR1 MNHNS and CDR2 SASEGT come from the germline V gene. Trimming stripped 0 bases from V and 1 base from J, with 6 bases between.

This clonotype was counted ten times or more. The V gene is TRBV3-1, the J gene TRBJ2-7; D unresolved. Per germline, CDR1 LGHDT and CDR2 YNNKEL (reference sequence). V lost 4 bases to trimming and J lost 6 bases, with 13 bases between them. This CDR3 has 13 amino acids. The CDR3 DNA reads TGTGCCAGCAGCCGTCTTGGGCTGGGCGAGCAGTACTTC. Translating it yields CASSRLGLGEQYF.

This clonotype was seen more than once but under ten times. The CDR3: CASRTRGNTEAFF. CDR3 nucleotide sequence: TGTGCCAGTAGAACCAGGGGGAACACTGAAGCTTTCTTT. V gene TRBV19 combines with J gene TRBJ1-1; D is perhaps TRBD1 (6 bases). V gave up 6 bases and J gave up 1 base, with 9 bases separating them. CDR3 size: 13 residues. Germline lookup yields CDR1 LNHDA and CDR2 SQIVND (reference sequence).

Details on this clonotype: A much larger clone differs from this one at a single base, so this may be a read error. V and J are TRBV7-2 and TRBJ1-6, with D hard to call. The CDR3 runs 12 residues. CDR1 and CDR2 (germline): SGHTA, FQGNSA. The V gene lost 7 bases and the J gene lost 9 bases, with 10 bases spanning the gap. The CDR3, as DNA: TGTGCCAGCAACCCGGACTCTTCACCCCTCCACTTT. Protein sequence: CASNPDSSPLHF.

This clonotype was counted at least ten times. This sequence joins TRBV6-6 and TRBJ1-2, with TRBD1 as a possible D gene (5 bases). The CDR3 totals 15 residues. CDR1 is MNHNY and CDR2 is SVGAGI in the germline V gene (reference sequence). V was trimmed by 8 bases and J by 4 bases, leaving 20 bases between them. The CDR3 loop is CASRYPRQPIYGYTF. The CDR3, as DNA: TGTGCCAGCCGCTACCCTAGACAGCCCATCTATGGCTACACCTTC.

The chain combines TRBV5-1 with TRBJ1-1; D is unresolved. The V gene lost 6 bases and the J gene lost 4 bases, with 19 bases spanning the gap. Per the germline V gene, CDR1 is SGHRS and CDR2 is YFSETQ. This CDR3 is built from 15 residues. In DNA, the CDR3 is TGCGCCAGCACCAGTGGAGGTGGGTTTTTCACTGAAGCTTTCTTT. Encoded protein: CASTSGGGFFTEAFF.

V and J are TRBV20-1 and TRBJ1-5; D is undetermined. Deletions cut 2 bases from V and 1 base from J, with 9 bases between. There are 14 residues in the CDR3. Germline CDR1 DFQATT, CDR2 SNEGSKA (reference sequence). The CDR3 nucleotides read TGCAGTGCTAGACCCGTATCAAGCAATCAGCCCCAGCATTTT. This translates into CSARPVSSNQPQHF.

This clonotype was recorded at least ten times. V usage is TRBV6-5 and J usage is TRBJ2-2, with D possibly matching TRBD2 (6 bases). The CDR3 runs to 18 residues. Trimming took 0 bases from V and 6 from J, leaving 20 bases between them. CDR1 is MNHEY and CDR2 is SVGAGI in the germline V gene. CDR3 amino acids: CASSYSISGAAGPGELFF. In DNA form, the CDR3 reads TGTGCCAGCAGTTACTCGATTTCCGGGGCCGCGGGGCCCGGGGAGCTGTTTTTT.

This clonotype came up many times. The chain combines TRBV4-1 with TRBJ2-5; 8 nucleotides line up with TRBD2. Germline lookup yields CDR1 MGHRA and CDR2 YSYEKL. V shed 0 bases, J shed 11 bases, and the junction held 14 bases outside the gene matches. The CDR3 has 16 residues. Here the CDR3 reads CASSQDGQRGTEEQYF. In DNA form, the CDR3 reads TGCGCCAGCAGCCAAGATGGACAGCGGGGGACCGAGGAGCAGTACTTC.

A few counts support this clonotype. The rearrangement uses TRBV6-5 and TRBJ1-1, with D uncertain. Germline loops: CDR1 MNHEY, CDR2 SVGAGI. V was cut by 6 bases and J by 0 bases, with 11 bases left in between. The CDR3 loop spans 14 amino acids. For the CDR3, the DNA is TGTGCCAGCAGCCGAGGTACAATGAACACTGAAGCTTTCTTT. As protein: CASSRGTMNTEAFF.

The table lists this clonotype with many counts. The rearrangement links TRBV7-9 to TRBJ2-7; 7 bases agree with TRBD1. The CDR3 runs 17 residues. V gave up 5 bases and J gave up 5 bases; unmatched junction bases: 18. Germline V gene data show CDR1 as SEHNR and CDR2 as FQNEAQ (reference sequence). The CDR3 nucleotides read TGTGCCAGCAGCCCACCGGCGGCGACAGGGAGTCTCGACGAGCAGTACTTC. Its protein is CASSPPAATGSLDEQYF.

This clonotype was found a few times. J is TRBJ1-5 and V is TRBV6-1; 7 positions agree with TRBD1. V was clipped by 2 bases and J by 4 bases; unmatched bases: 14. This CDR3 is 18 amino acids long. In germline, CDR1 is MNHNS, CDR2 SASEGT. The CDR3 sequence is CASSELRQGFSSNQPQHF. CDR3 sequence (DNA): TGTGCCAGCAGTGAACTGAGACAGGGCTTCTCGAGTAATCAGCCCCAGCATTTT.

The chain employs TRBV20-1 and TRBJ2-5; 10 bases align to TRBD2. There are 13 residues in the CDR3. V was clipped by 5 bases and J by 4 bases; unmatched bases: 4. Germline V gene sequence: CDR1 DFQATT, CDR2 SNEGSKA (reference sequence). The CDR3 DNA reads TGCAGTGCTCCTAGCGGGGGTGGAGAGACCCAGTACTTC. Its translation is CSAPSGGGETQYF.

This clonotype turned up a few times. V gene TRBV3-1 combines with J gene TRBJ1-1; D perhaps matches TRBD1 (6 bases). Trimming left V 1 base short and J 1 base short, with 7 bases between. CDR1 and CDR2 from the germline V gene are LGHDT and YNNKEL (reference sequence). This CDR3 spans 14 amino acids. CDR3 sequence reads: CASSQGTENTEAFF. CDR3 nucleotides: TGTGCCAGCAGCCAAGGGACAGAGAACACTGAAGCTTTCTTT.

This clonotype was recorded once. The gene calls are TRBV7-2 and TRBJ1-3; weak D call: TRBD1 (6 bases). The CDR3 is 16 residues long. Germline V lookup: CDR1 SGHTA, CDR2 FQGNSA. Trimming took 7 bases from V and 0 from J, leaving 16 bases between them. CDR3 region: CASTSTPGVSGNTIYF. The CDR3 bases are TGTGCCAGCACCTCAACCCCAGGGGTCTCTGGAAACACCATATATTTT.

This clonotype appeared many times. The V call is TRBV4-1, the J call TRBJ2-1; 7 nucleotides line up with TRBD1. The CDR3 totals 16 residues. Unmatched junction bases numbered 12, after V lost 3 bases and J lost 7 bases. Germline loops: CDR1 MGHRA, CDR2 YSYEKL. CDR3 sequence: CASSQGDRVMGNEQFF. The CDR3 DNA reads TGCGCCAGCAGCCAGGGCGACAGGGTAATGGGGAATGAGCAGTTCTTC.

This clonotype has a count of ten or more. The chain has TRBV28 and TRBJ2-5; D is undetermined. Trimming pared 4 bases from V and 1 base from J, leaving 13 bases between. This CDR3 is built from 15 residues. Looked up from germline, CDR1 is MDHEN and CDR2 is SYDVKM. This CDR3 reads CASSSPGQAQETQYF. CDR3 coding DNA: TGTGCCAGCAGTTCCCCCGGGCAGGCCCAAGAGACCCAGTACTTC.

This clonotype was counted ten times or more. At one end, the junction sequence differs from germline, possibly due to a read error. V gene TRBV2 combines with J gene TRBJ1-5; D is uncertain. The V gene's germline CDR1 is SNHLY and CDR2 FYNNEI. The CDR3 extends over 16 amino acids. The CDR3 here is CASSEGGRRSNQPQHF. The CDR3 nucleotides are TGTGCCAGCAGCGAAGGAGGACGGAGGAGTAATCAGCCCCAGCATTTT.

This clonotype was picked up many times. The chain links TRBV12-3 or TRBV12-4 to TRBJ2-1, with D perhaps being TRBD1 or TRBD2 (5 bases each). Trimming left V 5 bases short and J 2 bases short, with 13 bases between. This CDR3 is built from 15 residues. This chain's CDR3 is CASSPGTTTYNEQFF. For the CDR3, the DNA is TGTGCCAGCAGTCCCGGGACCACCACCTACAATGAGCAGTTCTTC.

Details on this clonotype: Given a much more abundant clone one base away, this may be a read error. V is TRBV9 and J is TRBJ2-3, with 9 nucleotides matching TRBD1. The CDR3 is 16 amino acids. Trimming took 4 bases from V and 8 from J; bases not matched to a gene: 14. Per germline, CDR1 SGDLS and CDR2 YYNGEE. CDR3 sequence reads: CASSPRSPQGAGTQYF. The CDR3 DNA follows: TGTGCCAGCAGCCCTCGGTCCCCACAGGGGGCAGGTACGCAGTATTTT.

For this clonotype: A much larger clone lies one base from this, so it may be a read error. The chain couples TRBV5-1 to TRBJ2-3, with D unresolved. This CDR3 region has 16 residues. Germline CDR1 and CDR2: SGHRS and YFSETQ. CDR3 nucleotide sequence: TGCGCCAACAGCCAGAACTCCGGAAGGTTCACAGATACGCAGTATTTT. Its protein product is CANSQNSGRFTDTQYF.

In this sample, this clonotype turned up many times. This chain connects TRBV7-6 to TRBJ2-7, with no clear D. The CDR3 contains 13 residues. The V gene lost 5 bases and the J gene lost 5 bases, with 13 bases spanning the gap. Germline lookup yields CDR1 SGHVS and CDR2 FNYEAQ. The CDR3 DNA sequence: TGTGCCAGCAGCCTAGGTAGAAGGGACGAGCAGTACTTC. It codes for CASSLGRRDEQYF. The full variable domain, rest sourced from reference TRBV7-6 and TRBJ2-7, is GAGVSQSPRYKVTKRGQDVALRCDPISGHVSLYWYRQALGQGPEFLTYFNYEAQQDKSGLPNDRFSAERPEGSISTLTIQRTEQRDSAMYRCASSLGRRDEQYFGPGTRLTVT.

The V call is TRBV10-3, the J call TRBJ2-1; 8 bases fit TRBD2. V lost 2 bases and J lost 4; bases outside the gene matches: 4. This CDR3 has 15 residues. The germline V gene encodes CDR1 ENHRY and CDR2 SYGVKD. CDR3 DNA: TGTGCCATCAGTGAGCCCAGCGGGGGTTACAATGAGCAGTTCTTC. Protein: CAISEPSGGYNEQFF.

In this sample, this clonotype turned up many times. The rearrangement uses TRBV3-1 and TRBJ2-1; 9 bases match TRBD2. The CDR3 has 17 residues. Germline assignment: CDR1 LGHDT and CDR2 YNNKEL (reference sequence). Germline trimming cut 1 base from V and 2 bases from J; bases unmatched to any gene: 6. This CDR3 is CASSQGLAGLAYNEQFF. DNA for the CDR3: TGTGCCAGCAGCCAAGGCCTAGCGGGGTTGGCCTACAATGAGCAGTTCTTC.

The chain is built from TRBV9 and TRBJ1-5; D call uncertain. CDR3 size: 14 residues. The V gene lost 4 bases and the J gene lost 0 bases, with 8 bases spanning the gap. From germline, CDR1 is SGDLS and CDR2 YYNGEE. The CDR3: CASSPPDSNQPQHF. In nucleotides, the CDR3 is TGTGCCAGCAGCCCCCCAGATAGCAATCAGCCCCAGCATTTT.

This clonotype has a count of ten or more. The CDR3 coding sequence is TGCAGTGCAGGAAACACCCAAGAGACAGATACGCAGTATTTT. Protein sequence: CSAGNTQETDTQYF. The V gene is TRBV20-1, the J gene TRBJ2-3; D not certain. Germline values: CDR1 DFQATT, CDR2 SNEGSKA (reference sequence). V was trimmed by 6 bases and J by 3 bases, leaving 16 bases between them. This CDR3 region has 14 residues.

As regards this clonotype: A clone one base away is much larger, so this may be a read error. V is TRBV6-1 and J is TRBJ2-5; 8 bases agree with TRBD2. With 1 base clipped from V and 13 bases from J, the junction kept 5 bases outside the gene matches. Germline V gives CDR1 MNHNS, CDR2 SASEGT. The CDR3 is made up of 12 amino acids. CDR3 in amino acids: CASSEDRTSPYF. CDR3 sequence (DNA): TGTGCCAGCAGTGAAGACCGGACTAGCCCGTACTTC.

A word on this clonotype: A much larger clonotype is one base distant, so this may be a read error. V and J are TRBV12-3 or TRBV12-4 and TRBJ2-3, with 15 bases aligning to TRBD2. The CDR3 length is 17 residues. Here the CDR3 reads CASSPGLAGGNTDTQCF. DNA of the CDR3: TGTGCCAGCAGTCCCGGACTAGCGGGGGGGAACACAGATACGCAGTGTTTT.

This clonotype was detected a few times. The V and J genes are TRBV15 and TRBJ1-1, with D possibly matching TRBD1 (5 bases). Looked up from germline, CDR1 is LNHNV and CDR2 is YYDKDF (reference sequence). This CDR3 has 14 residues. V was cut by 1 base and J by 1 base, with 7 bases left in between. CDR3 sequence: CATSRGGKNTEAFF. DNA of the CDR3: TGTGCCACCAGCAGAGGGGGGAAGAACACTGAAGCTTTCTTT.

This clonotype was recorded at least ten times. The chain is built from TRBV9 and TRBJ2-5, with D maybe TRBD2 (6 bases). V lost 0 bases to trimming and J lost 4 bases, with 7 bases between them. Germline values: CDR1 SGDLS, CDR2 YYNGEE. CDR3 size: 13 residues. The CDR3: CASSVDGRETQYF. CDR3 sequence (DNA): TGTGCCAGCAGCGTAGACGGGAGAGAGACCCAGTACTTC. The entire variable domain, with the rest obtained from reference TRBV9 and TRBJ2-5, is as follows: DSGVTQTPKHLITATGQRVTLRCSPRSGDLSVYWYQQSLDQGLQFLIQYYNGEERAKGNILERFSAQQFPDLHSELNLSSLELGDSALYFCASSVDGRETQYFGPGTRLLVL.

CDR3 loop: CASSLISWTEGGDTQYF. The CDR3 DNA follows: TGCGCCAGCAGCTTAATCTCGTGGACAGAGGGAGGAGATACGCAGTATTTT. This chain links TRBV5-1 with TRBJ2-3; D may be TRBD1 or TRBD2 (6 bases each). The germline CDR1 and CDR2 sequences are SGHRS and YFSETQ. This CDR3 spans 17 amino acids. V lost 2 bases and J 5 bases, leaving 21 bases between the germline ends. Using reference TRBV5-1 and TRBJ2-3 for the parts outside the CDR3, the full variable domain is KAGVTQTPRYLIKTRGQQVTLSCSPISGHRSVSWYQQTPGQGLQFLFEYFSETQRNKGNFPGRFSGRQFSNSRSEMNVSTLELGDSALYLCASSLISWTEGGDTQYFGPGTRLTVL.